The 25 T cell receptor beta chains below were found in one sample sequenced in a study of cytomegalovirus exposure and HLA in healthy donors. It was with 60 Vbeta and 13 Jbeta primers that the PCR ran. Using immunoSEQ multiplex PCR, the repertoire was profiled, and TCRdb retains in-frame clones only, with some absent. Counted here are some 77,000 clones, roughly 80% occurring once; the ten biggest clones make up approximately 20%. Sequenced: PBMCs. The receptors shown here come from a woman aged 40 to 50 in good health and CMV-seropositive.

The rearrangement joins TRBV30 to TRBJ2-3; the D gene is possibly TRBD2 (6 bases). The CDR3 consists of 16 residues. The V and J ends lost 1 base and 0 bases respectively, with 14 bases between them. The germline gives CDR1 GTSNPN, CDR2 SVGIG (reference sequence). The CDR3 coding sequence is TGTGCCTGGAGTGCCCTGTTCGCGGGGAGCACAGATACGCAGTATTTT. Translated: CAWSALFAGSTDTQYF.

The sample holds a few counts of this clone. J is TRBJ2-7 and V is TRBV23-1; D unclear. TRBV23-1 is marked as an open reading frame, function uncertain. There are 13 residues in the CDR3. Trimming removed 8 bases at V and 3 bases at J, with 14 bases between. CDR3 in amino acids: CASVLTTNYEQYF. The CDR3 DNA reads TGCGCCAGCGTCCTCACTACGAACTACGAGCAGTACTTC.

The V and J genes are TRBV29-1 and TRBJ2-5; D may be TRBD1 (5 bases). This CDR3 has 14 residues. The ends were cut back, 8 bases at V and 1 base at J, with 17 bases in the middle. Germline CDR1 SQVTM, CDR2 ANQGSEA. The CDR3 nucleotides are TGCAGCACAGGCCAGAGCGCAGGCCAAGAGACCCAGTACTTC. Its translation: CSTGQSAGQETQYF.

V usage is TRBV30 and J usage is TRBJ2-2; 12 nucleotides agree with TRBD2. From germline, CDR1 is GTSNPN and CDR2 SVGIG (reference sequence). CDR3 length equals 17 residues. After removal of 2 bases from V and 5 bases from J, the junction contained 9 bases not matched to a gene. The CDR3 DNA follows: TGTGCCTGGAGTCCACTAGCGGGGGGAGGGTTTACCGGGGAGCTGTTTTTT. Encoded protein: CAWSPLAGGGFTGELFF.

This chain links TRBV5-6 with TRBJ2-1; 12 bases are shared with TRBD2. After removal of 4 bases from V and 5 bases from J, the junction contained 4 bases not matched to a gene. The CDR3 is 15 residues long. In germline, CDR1 is SGHDT, CDR2 YYEEEE. This CDR3 is CASSASGRAHNEQFF. The CDR3 coding sequence is TGTGCCAGCAGCGCTAGCGGGAGGGCCCACAATGAGCAGTTCTTC.

The V and J genes are TRBV9 and TRBJ2-5; D not resolved. The CDR3 consists of 12 residues. Trimming left V 0 bases short and J 2 bases short, with 2 bases between. Germline lookup yields CDR1 SGDLS and CDR2 YYNGEE. CDR3 protein: CASSVAQETQYF. Here the CDR3 DNA reads TGTGCCAGCAGCGTAGCTCAAGAGACCCAGTACTTC.

This rearrangement joins TRBV2 to TRBJ1-2; D remains unclear. V lost 8 bases and J lost 8, with 12 bases in between. The germline gives CDR1 SNHLY, CDR2 FYNNEI. This CDR3 spans 11 amino acids. CDR3 protein: CASAAAGGYTF. In DNA form, the CDR3 reads TGTGCCAGCGCGGCAGCTGGAGGCTACACCTTC.

This clone showed up just once. The J gene is TRBJ2-3, the V gene TRBV5-6, with 11 nucleotides matching TRBD2. Losses at the gene ends were 3 bases for V and 0 bases for J; bases not matched to a gene: 12. In germline, CDR1 is SGHDT, CDR2 YYEEEE. This CDR3 region has 19 residues. CDR3 region: CASSSTSSGRKPSTDTQYF. The CDR3 DNA is TGTGCCAGCAGCTCCACCTCTAGCGGGAGGAAACCTAGCACAGATACGCAGTATTTT. Based on the CDR3 plus reference TRBV5-6 and TRBJ2-3, the full variable domain is DAGVTQSPTHLIKTRGQQVTLRCSPKSGHDTVSWYQQALGQGPQFIFQYYEEEERQRGNFPDRFSGHQFPNYSSELNVNALLLGDSALYLCASSSTSSGRKPSTDTQYFGPGTRLTVL.

The CDR3 region is CASSRTGTYEQYF. CDR3 nucleotides: TGTGCCAGCTCACGCACAGGGACCTACGAGCAGTACTTC. The chain carries TRBV18 and TRBJ2-5; possible D gene TRBD1, 6 bases. The J call is uncertain, as TRBJ2-7 better fits the DNA end. The CDR3 has 13 residues. Germline V gene sequence: CDR1 KGHSH, CDR2 LQKENI.

This clone was picked up one time. This chain uses TRBV7-8 with TRBJ1-6; 7 bases map to TRBD1. This CDR3 comprises 16 residues. The ends lost 1 base at V and 10 bases at J; junction bases unmatched: 10. Per germline, CDR1 SGHVS and CDR2 FQNEAQ. CDR3 DNA sequence: TGTGCCAGCAGCTTAGGGGTAGGGGGCCTGGGGTCACCCCTCCACTTT. Its translation is CASSLGVGGLGSPLHF. The full variable domain, its missing parts supplied by reference TRBV7-8 and TRBJ1-6, is GAGVSQSPRYKVAKRGQDVALRCDPISGHVSLFWYQQALGQGPEFLTYFQNEAQLDKSGLPSDRFFAERPEGSVSTLKIQRTQQEDSAVYLCASSLGVGGLGSPLHFGNGTRLTVT.

The V gene is TRBV6-1, the J gene TRBJ1-5; TRBD1 matches at 10 bases. This CDR3 region has 14 residues. The germline V gene has CDR1 MNHNS and CDR2 SASEGT. Unmatched junction bases numbered 5, after V lost 6 bases and J lost 6 bases. In DNA form, the CDR3 reads TGTGCCAGCAGGCCGACAGGGGGCTTTCAGCCCCAGCATTTT. This sequence encodes CASRPTGGFQPQHF.

This clone has a single count. The chain combines TRBV6-1 with TRBJ2-3; TRBD2 aligns across 8 bases. CDR1 and CDR2 (germline): MNHNS, SASEGT. There are 16 residues in the CDR3. The V gene end was trimmed by 6 bases and the J gene end by 1 base; junction bases not matched to a gene: 9. In DNA, the CDR3 is TGTGCCAGCAGAGAACGGGGGGGGTCGGGCACAGATACGCAGTATTTT. Amino acid sequence: CASRERGGSGTDTQYF.

The sample holds a few counts of this clone. V gene TRBV19 combines with J gene TRBJ2-7, with 8 nucleotides matching TRBD1. This CDR3 has 15 residues. CDR1 LNHDA and CDR2 SQIVND come from the germline V gene (reference sequence). Trimming cost V 1 base and J 0 bases; bases outside gene matches: 2. The CDR3 DNA reads as TGTGCCAGTAGTATAGGACAGGGGCCCTCCTACGAGCAGTACTTC. This translates into CASSIGQGPSYEQYF.

This clone appeared a few times. This rearrangement joins TRBV5-6 to TRBJ2-5; possible D gene TRBD1, 6 bases. V was clipped by 4 bases and J by 5 bases, with 15 bases between them. CDR1 SGHDT and CDR2 YYEEEE come from the germline V gene. CDR3 length: 14 residues. The CDR3 bases are TGTGCCAGCAGCCCGGGACACCGGGCGGAGACCCAGTACTTC. Its translation is CASSPGHRAETQYF.

The rearrangement uses TRBV5-1 and TRBJ1-5, with D possibly TRBD1 on 5 matching bases. The CDR3 runs 15 residues. Germline CDR1 SGHRS, CDR2 YFSETQ. The V end was cut by 1 base, the J end by 2 bases, with 10 bases between. CDR3 sequence (DNA): TGCGCCAGCAGCTTGCAGGGTTATCGCAATCAGCCCCAGCATTTT. This codes for CASSLQGYRNQPQHF.

The CDR3 spells CSVERLAGKFYEQYF. The DNA for the CDR3 is TGCAGCGTAGAGAGACTAGCGGGAAAGTTCTACGAGCAGTACTTC. The chain carries TRBV29-1 and TRBJ2-7; 11 bases align to TRBD2. Germline V gene lookup returns CDR1 SQVTM and CDR2 ANQGSEA. V lost 6 bases and J lost 3; bases outside the gene matches: 10. This CDR3 is built from 15 residues.

The chain is built from TRBV5-1 and TRBJ1-3; TRBD1 is a possible D gene (6 bases). The ends were cut back, 4 bases at V and 1 base at J, with 15 bases in the middle. This CDR3 has 16 residues. Germline values: CDR1 SGHRS, CDR2 YFSETQ. DNA for the CDR3: TGCGCCAGCAGCCGAAATCTACAGGGTTCTGGAAACACCATATATTTT. This sequence encodes CASSRNLQGSGNTIYF. Full variable domain (outside the CDR3, taken from reference TRBV5-1 and TRBJ1-3): KAGVTQTPRYLIKTRGQQVTLSCSPISGHRSVSWYQQTPGQGLQFLFEYFSETQRNKGNFPGRFSGRQFSNSRSEMNVSTLELGDSALYLCASSRNLQGSGNTIYFGEGSWLTVV.

The chain couples TRBV25-1 to TRBJ2-7, with D perhaps matching TRBD2 (5 bases). The CDR3 runs 15 residues. Per germline, CDR1 MGHDK and CDR2 SYGVNS. V gave up 10 bases and J gave up 3 bases, with 22 bases separating them. This CDR3 is CATGVSRPPGYEQYF. The CDR3 nucleotides read TGTGCCACCGGGGTGAGCCGCCCTCCTGGCTACGAGCAGTACTTC.

The gene calls are TRBV20-1 and TRBJ2-1; D uncertain. CDR1 DFQATT and CDR2 SNEGSKA come from the germline V gene (reference sequence). This CDR3 has 11 amino acids. V lost 5 bases, J lost 11 bases, and 13 bases lay in between. The CDR3 DNA reads TGCAGTGCTGGCGACACTGGTAAGCAGTTCTTC. Translating gives CSAGDTGKQFF.

V usage is TRBV30 and J usage is TRBJ2-7; a weak D match, TRBD2 (6 bases). Germline CDR1 and CDR2: GTSNPN and SVGIG (reference sequence). CDR3 length: 14 residues. V was pared by 0 bases and J by 3 bases, with 12 bases between. CDR3 nucleotide sequence: TGTGCCTGGAGTGTATCAATCGGGGGCTACGAGCAGTACTTC. Its protein product is CAWSVSIGGYEQYF. The full variable domain, in which reference TRBV30 and TRBJ2-7 provide the parts outside the CDR3, is SQTIHQWPATLVQPVGSPLSLECTVEGTSNPNLYWYRQAAGRGLQLLFYSVGIGQISSEVPQNLSASRPQDRQFILSSKKLLLSDSGFYLCAWSVSIGGYEQYFGPGTRLTVT.

V is TRBV5-1 and J is TRBJ2-3; TRBD2 matches 8 bases. The CDR3 has 15 residues. The trim removed 2 bases at V and 0 bases at J, leaving 2 bases unmatched. Germline CDR1 reads SGHRS; CDR2 reads YFSETQ. CDR3 bases: TGCGCCAGCAGCTTCTCGGGGGGGAGCACAGATACGCAGTATTTT. This sequence encodes CASSFSGGSTDTQYF.

This clone was detected only once. The V and J genes are TRBV30 and TRBJ1-3; D perhaps matches TRBD1 (5 bases). Germline assignment: CDR1 GTSNPN and CDR2 SVGIG (reference sequence). The CDR3 spans 13 residues. The V and J ends lost 0 bases and 5 bases respectively, with 8 bases between them. DNA of the CDR3: TGTGCCTGGAGTGTAGGGGTCCGAAACACCATATATTTT. Its translation is CAWSVGVRNTIYF.

This clone was detected once. This chain links TRBV2 with TRBJ2-1; possible D gene TRBD2, 5 bases. The ends were cut back, 4 bases at V and 3 bases at J, with 10 bases in the middle. The CDR3 contains 14 residues. Looked up from germline, CDR1 is SNHLY and CDR2 is FYNNEI. As DNA, the CDR3 is TGTGCCAGCAGTGCCGGGGTGGGCTACAATGAGCAGTTCTTC. This codes for CASSAGVGYNEQFF.

The chain recombines TRBV18 with TRBJ2-1, with D unclear. Trimming pared 0 bases from V and 3 bases from J, leaving 18 bases between. The CDR3 consists of 18 residues. Germline CDR1 reads KGHSH; CDR2 reads LQKENI. Here the CDR3 DNA reads TGTGCCAGCTCACCACCATTGCTAGACCGAATAAACTACAATGAGCAGTTCTTC. Amino acid sequence: CASSPPLLDRINYNEQFF. The variable domain in full, with the rest retrieved from reference TRBV18 and TRBJ2-1, is NAGVMQNPRHLVRRRGQEARLRCSPMKGHSHVYWYRQLPEEGLKFMVYLQKENIIDESGMPKERFSAEFPKEGPSILRIQQVVRGDSAAYFCASSPPLLDRINYNEQFFGPGTRLTVL.

This chain uses TRBV5-1 with TRBJ2-1, with TRBD1 as a possible D gene (5 bases). CDR3 size: 16 residues. Germline-derived CDR1 and CDR2 are SGHRS and YFSETQ. V was trimmed by 0 bases and J by 3 bases, leaving 13 bases between them. CDR3 nucleotide sequence: TGCGCCAGCAGCTTGGAGGCGGCCCAGGGCTACAATGAGCAGTTCTTC. It yields the protein CASSLEAAQGYNEQFF.